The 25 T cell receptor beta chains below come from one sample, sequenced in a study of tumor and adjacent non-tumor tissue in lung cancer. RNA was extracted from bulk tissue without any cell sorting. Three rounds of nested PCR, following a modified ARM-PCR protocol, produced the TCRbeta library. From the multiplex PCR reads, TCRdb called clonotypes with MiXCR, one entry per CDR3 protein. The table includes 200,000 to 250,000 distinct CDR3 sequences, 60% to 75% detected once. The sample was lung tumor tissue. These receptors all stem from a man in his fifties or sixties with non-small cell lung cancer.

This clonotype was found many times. The CDR3 DNA reads as TGTGCCAGCAGCCCCCTCGGGTCTGGAGAGACCCAGTACTTC. It encodes CASSPLGSGETQYF. J is TRBJ2-5 and V is TRBV4-2; D unresolved. Germline CDR1 LGHNA, CDR2 YNFKEQ. V lost 4 bases to trimming and J lost 4 bases, with 13 bases between them. The CDR3 totals 14 residues.

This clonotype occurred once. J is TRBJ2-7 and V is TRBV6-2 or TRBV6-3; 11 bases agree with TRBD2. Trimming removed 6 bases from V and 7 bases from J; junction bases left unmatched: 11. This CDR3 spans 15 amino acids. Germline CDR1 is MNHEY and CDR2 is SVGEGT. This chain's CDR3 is CASRDVSGRAQEQYF. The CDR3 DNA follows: TGTGCCAGCAGGGACGTTAGCGGGAGGGCCCAAGAGCAGTACTTC.

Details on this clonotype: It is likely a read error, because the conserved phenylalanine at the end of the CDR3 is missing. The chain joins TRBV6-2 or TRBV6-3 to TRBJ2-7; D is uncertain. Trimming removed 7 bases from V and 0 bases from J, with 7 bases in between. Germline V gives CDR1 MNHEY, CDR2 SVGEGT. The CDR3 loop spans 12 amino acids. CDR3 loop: CASKGYSYEQYL. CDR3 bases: TGTGCCAGCAAGGGCTACTCCTACGAGCAGTACTTA.

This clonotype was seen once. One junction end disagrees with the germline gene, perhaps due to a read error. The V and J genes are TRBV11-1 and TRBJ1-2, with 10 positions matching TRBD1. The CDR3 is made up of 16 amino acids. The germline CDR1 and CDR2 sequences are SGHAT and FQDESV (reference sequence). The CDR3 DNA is TGTGCCAGCAGATTAGAGCGGACAGGGGGAGACTATGACTACACCTTC. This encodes CASRLERTGGDYDYTF.

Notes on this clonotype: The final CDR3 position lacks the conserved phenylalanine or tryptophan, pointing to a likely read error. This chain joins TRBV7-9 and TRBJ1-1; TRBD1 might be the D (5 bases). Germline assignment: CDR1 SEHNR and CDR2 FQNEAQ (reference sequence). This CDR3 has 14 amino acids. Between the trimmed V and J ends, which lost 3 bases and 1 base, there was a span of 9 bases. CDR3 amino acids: CASSLGGQNTEAFI. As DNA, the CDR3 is TGTGCCAGCAGCTTGGGGGGTCAGAACACTGAAGCTTTCATT.

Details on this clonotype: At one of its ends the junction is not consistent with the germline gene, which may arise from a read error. The CDR3 is CRVVGRLYEQYF. The CDR3 coding sequence is TGCAGGGTTGTCGGCAGACTCTACGAGCAGTACTTC. This chain joins TRBV29-1 and TRBJ2-7, with D hard to call. CDR3 size: 12 residues. The germline V gene encodes CDR1 SQVTM and CDR2 ANQGSEA.

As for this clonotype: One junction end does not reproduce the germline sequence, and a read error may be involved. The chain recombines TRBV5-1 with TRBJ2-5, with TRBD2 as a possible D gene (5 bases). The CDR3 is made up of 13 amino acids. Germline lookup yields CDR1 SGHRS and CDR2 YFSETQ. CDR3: CARSLGDQETQYF. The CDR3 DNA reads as TGCGCCAGAAGCTTGGGAGACCAAGAGACCCAGTACTTC.

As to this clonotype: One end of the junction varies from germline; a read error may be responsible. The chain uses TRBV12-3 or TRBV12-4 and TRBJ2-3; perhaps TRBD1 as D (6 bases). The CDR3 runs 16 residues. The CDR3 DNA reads TGTGCCAGTAGTTTAGGGCAGGGGTCCCAAACAGATACGCAGTATTTT. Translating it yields CASSLGQGSQTDTQYF.

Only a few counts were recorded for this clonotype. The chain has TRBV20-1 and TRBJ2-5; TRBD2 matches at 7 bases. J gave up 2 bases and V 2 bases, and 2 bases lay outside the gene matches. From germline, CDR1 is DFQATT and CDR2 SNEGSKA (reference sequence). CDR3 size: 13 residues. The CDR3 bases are TGCAGTGCTAGACGGGGGGAGCAAGAGACCCAGTACTTC. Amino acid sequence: CSARRGEQETQYF.

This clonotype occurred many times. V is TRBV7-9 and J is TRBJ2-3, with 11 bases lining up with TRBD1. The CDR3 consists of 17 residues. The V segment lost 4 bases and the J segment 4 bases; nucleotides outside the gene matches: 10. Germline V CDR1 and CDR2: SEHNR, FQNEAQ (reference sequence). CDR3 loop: CASSSPPRDRGSDTQYF. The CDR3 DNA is TGTGCCAGCAGCTCACCTCCTAGGGACAGGGGGTCAGATACGCAGTATTTT.

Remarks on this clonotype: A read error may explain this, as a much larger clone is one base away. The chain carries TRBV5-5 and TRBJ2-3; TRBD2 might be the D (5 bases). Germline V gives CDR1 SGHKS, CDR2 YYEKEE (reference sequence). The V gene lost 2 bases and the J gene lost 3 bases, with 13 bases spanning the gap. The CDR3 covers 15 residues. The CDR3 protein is CASSFLEGATDTQYF. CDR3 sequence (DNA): TGTGCCAGCAGCTTCCTAGAGGGAGCAACAGATACGCAGTATTTT.

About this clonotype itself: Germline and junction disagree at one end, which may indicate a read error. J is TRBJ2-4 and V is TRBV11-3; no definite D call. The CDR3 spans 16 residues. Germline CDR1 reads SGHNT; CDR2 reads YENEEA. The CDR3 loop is CVSSPTYYLAKNIQYF. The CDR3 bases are TGTGTCAGCAGCCCCACATATTATTTAGCCAAAAACATTCAGTACTTC.

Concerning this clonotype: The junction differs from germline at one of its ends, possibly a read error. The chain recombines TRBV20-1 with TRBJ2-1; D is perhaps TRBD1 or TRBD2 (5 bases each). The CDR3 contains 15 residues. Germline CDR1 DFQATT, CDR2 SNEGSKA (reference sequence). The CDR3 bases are TGCAGTGCTAGAGACGGGACGGAATTGCGCCGTGAGCAGTTATTC. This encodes CSARDGTELRREQLF.

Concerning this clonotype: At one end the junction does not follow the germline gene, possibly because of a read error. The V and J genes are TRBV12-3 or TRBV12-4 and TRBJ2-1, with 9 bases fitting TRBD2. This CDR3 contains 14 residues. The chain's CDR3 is CTSKPSGANFGQFF. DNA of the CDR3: TGTACCAGCAAACCTAGCGGGGCAAACTTTGGGCAGTTCTTC.

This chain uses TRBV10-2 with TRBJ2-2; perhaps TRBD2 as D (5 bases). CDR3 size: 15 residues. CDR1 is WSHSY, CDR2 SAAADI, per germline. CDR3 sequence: CVNSGGSSNTGELFF. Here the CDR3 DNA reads TGCGTCAACAGTGGAGGTAGTTCGAACACCGGGGAGCTGTTTTTT.

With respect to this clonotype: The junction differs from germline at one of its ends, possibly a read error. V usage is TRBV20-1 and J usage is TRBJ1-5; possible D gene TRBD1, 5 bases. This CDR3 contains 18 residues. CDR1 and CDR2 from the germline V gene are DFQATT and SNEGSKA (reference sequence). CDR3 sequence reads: CSARDGGRVRSSNKPQHF. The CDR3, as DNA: TGCAGTGCTAGAGATGGGGGTCGGGTTCGGTCTAGCAATAAGCCACAGCATTTT.

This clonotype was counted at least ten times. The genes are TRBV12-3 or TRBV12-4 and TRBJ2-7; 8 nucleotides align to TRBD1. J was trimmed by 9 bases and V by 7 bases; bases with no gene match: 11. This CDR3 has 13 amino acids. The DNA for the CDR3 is TGTGCCAGCACCCAGGGGGCTCATAGGAGGCAGTACTTC. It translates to CASTQGAHRRQYF.

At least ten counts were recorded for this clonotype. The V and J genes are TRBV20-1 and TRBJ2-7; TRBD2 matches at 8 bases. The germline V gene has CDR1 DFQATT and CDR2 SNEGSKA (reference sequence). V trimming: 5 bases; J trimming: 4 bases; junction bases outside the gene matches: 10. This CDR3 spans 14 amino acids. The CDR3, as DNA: TGCAGTGCTCGCGGGGGGCGTGGGGTTTACGAGCAGTACTTC. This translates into CSARGGRGVYEQYF.

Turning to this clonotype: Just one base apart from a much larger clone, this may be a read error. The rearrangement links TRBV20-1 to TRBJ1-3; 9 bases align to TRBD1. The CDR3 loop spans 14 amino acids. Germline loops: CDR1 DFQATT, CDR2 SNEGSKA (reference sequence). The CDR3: CSAPGQGRGSTIYF. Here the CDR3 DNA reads TGCAGTGCCCCCGGACAGGGGAGGGGAAGCACCATATATTTT.

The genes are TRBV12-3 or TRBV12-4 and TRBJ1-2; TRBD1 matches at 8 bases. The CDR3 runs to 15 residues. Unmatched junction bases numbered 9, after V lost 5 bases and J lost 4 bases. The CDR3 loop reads CASSPSDRAVYGYTF. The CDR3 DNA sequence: TGTGCCAGCAGTCCCTCGGACAGGGCCGTCTATGGCTACACCTTC.

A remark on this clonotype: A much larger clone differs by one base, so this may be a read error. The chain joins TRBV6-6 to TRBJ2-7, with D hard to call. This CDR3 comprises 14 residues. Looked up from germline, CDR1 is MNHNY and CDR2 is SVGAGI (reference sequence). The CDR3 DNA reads TGTCCCAGCAGTTACTCGACGGATGGGAACGAGCAGTACTTC. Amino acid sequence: CPSSYSTDGNEQYF.

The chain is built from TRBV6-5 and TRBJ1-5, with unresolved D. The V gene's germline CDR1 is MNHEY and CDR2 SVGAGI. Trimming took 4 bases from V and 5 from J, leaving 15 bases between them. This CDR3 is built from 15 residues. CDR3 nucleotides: TGTGCCAGCAGTTCCCTCCGATACCTAGATCAGCCCCAGCATTTT. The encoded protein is CASSSLRYLDQPQHF.

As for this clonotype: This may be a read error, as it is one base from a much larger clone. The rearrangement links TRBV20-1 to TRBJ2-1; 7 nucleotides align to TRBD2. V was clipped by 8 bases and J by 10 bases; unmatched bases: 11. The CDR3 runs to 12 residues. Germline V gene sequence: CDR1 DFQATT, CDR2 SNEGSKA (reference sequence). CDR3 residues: CSTRSGTDEQFF. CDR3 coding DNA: TGCAGTACTCGAAGCGGGACGGACGAGCAGTTCTTC.

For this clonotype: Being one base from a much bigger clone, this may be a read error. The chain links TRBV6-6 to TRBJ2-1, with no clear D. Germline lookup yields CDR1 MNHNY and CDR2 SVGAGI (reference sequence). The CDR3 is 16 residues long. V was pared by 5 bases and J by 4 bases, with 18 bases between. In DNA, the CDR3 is TGTGCCAGCAGTCTAGGCCGTTCCAGCACGTACAATGAGCAGTTCTTC. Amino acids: CASSLGRSSTYNEQFF.

The CDR3 loop reads CASSSGLKGLGEQFF. CDR3 nucleotide sequence: TGTGCCAGCAGCTCCGGCTTGAAGGGTCTAGGAGAGCAGTTCTTC. The V call is TRBV11-1, the J call TRBJ2-1; D is ambiguous. CDR1 SGHAT and CDR2 FQDESV come from the germline V gene (reference sequence). This CDR3 contains 15 residues. V was cut by 4 bases and J by 10 bases, with 20 bases left in between.